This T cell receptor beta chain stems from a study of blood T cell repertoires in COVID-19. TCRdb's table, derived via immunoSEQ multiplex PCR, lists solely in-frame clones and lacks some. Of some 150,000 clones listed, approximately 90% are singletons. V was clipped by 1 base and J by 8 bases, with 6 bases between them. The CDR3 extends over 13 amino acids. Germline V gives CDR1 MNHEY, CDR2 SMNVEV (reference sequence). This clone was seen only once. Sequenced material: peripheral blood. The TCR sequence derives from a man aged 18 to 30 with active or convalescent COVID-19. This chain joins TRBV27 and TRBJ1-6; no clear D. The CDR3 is CASSLFRDSPLHF. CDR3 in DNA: TGTGCCAGCAGTTTATTTCGGGATTCACCCCTCCACTTT.